A selection of T cell receptor beta chains follows, all from one sample in a study of T cell repertoires in ileal Crohn's disease. Repertoires were generated with immunoSEQ multiplex PCR, while TCRdb's copy carries only in-frame clones and drops some. This table holds roughly 4,500 clones, 80% to 85% found once. Sample: ileal tissue. The receptors derive from an adult with Crohn's disease. Each CDR3 is given with its conserved first and last residue. A D gene is named only where the DNA matches it firmly. Some rows mark clone size as missing; the rest say once, few, many or name a class of expanded clone.

v_call	clone_size	j_call	d_call	cdr3_aa	cdr3_nt
TRBV25-1	.	TRBJ2-2	.	CASSEGRLDTGELFF	TGTGCCAGCAGTGAGGGGAGGCTGGACACCGGGGAGCTGTTTTTT
TRBV7-9	.	TRBJ2-1	.	CASSLDTGNNEQFF	TGTGCCAGCAGCTTAGATACGGGGAACAATGAGCAGTTCTTC
TRBV11-1	.	TRBJ2-5	TRBD2	CASSLAYGGGRETQYF	TGTGCCAGCAGCTTAGCTTACGGTGGCGGGAGGGAGACCCAGTACTTC
TRBV9	.	TRBJ2-1	TRBD2	CASSVSGSSYNEQFF	TGTGCCAGCAGCGTTAGCGGGAGCTCCTACAATGAGCAGTTCTTC
TRBV7-2	.	TRBJ2-6	.	CASSRQVRSGANVLTF	TGTGCCAGCAGCCGACAGGTTCGCTCTGGGGCCAACGTCCTGACTTTC
TRBV5-1	.	TRBJ1-4	.	CASSLQVNEKLFF	TGCGCCAGCAGCTTACAGGTTAATGAAAAACTGTTTTTT
TRBV6-6	.	TRBJ2-2	TRBD1	CASTPGQGGTGELFF	TGTGCCAGCACCCCGGGACAGGGCGGTACCGGGGAGCTGTTTTTT
TRBV7-9	.	TRBJ2-2	.	CASRPGEDFTGELFF	TGTGCCAGCAGACCCGGGGAGGATTTCACCGGGGAGCTGTTTTTT
TRBV6-8	.	TRBJ2-6	TRBD1	CASSRGQVISGANVLTF	TGTGCCAGCAGTAGGGGACAGGTGATCTCTGGGGCCAACGTCCTGACTTTC
TRBV5-5	.	TRBJ2-3	.	CASSLVGRGGTDTQYF	TGTGCCAGCAGCTTGGTTGGCAGGGGCGGCACAGATACGCAGTATTTT
TRBV6-5	.	TRBJ2-3	.	CATIALGRNTQYF	TGTGCCACCATCGCCCTTGGACGAAATACGCAGTATTTT
TRBV6-1	.	TRBJ2-2	.	CASSTRQNTGELFF	TGTGCCAGCAGTACCCGACAGAACACCGGGGAGCTGTTTTTT
TRBV19	.	TRBJ2-1	.	CASSIDYFGGNEQFF	TGTGCCAGTAGTATAGATTACTTCGGGGGCAATGAGCAGTTCTTC
TRBV19	.	TRBJ2-4	.	CASSKKGGSKNIQYF	TGTGCCAGTAGTAAGAAGGGTGGTAGCAAAAACATTCAGTACTTC
TRBV6-5	.	TRBJ2-1	TRBD2	CASTRTSGRADEQFF	TGTGCCAGCACTCGGACTAGCGGGAGGGCCGATGAGCAGTTCTTC
TRBV2	.	TRBJ2-1	TRBD2	CASSGTSGSAEQFF	TGTGCCAGCAGTGGGACTAGCGGGTCGGCTGAGCAGTTCTTC
TRBV6-1	.	TRBJ2-7	TRBD2	CASSEGLASSYEQYF	TGTGCCAGCAGTGAAGGACTAGCGAGCTCCTACGAGCAGTACTTC
TRBV7-8	few	TRBJ1-5	TRBD1	CASSLEDRGGQPQHF	TGTGCCAGCAGCTTAGAGGACAGGGGTGGTCAGCCCCAGCATTTT
TRBV19	hyperexpanded	TRBJ1-3	.	CASSISASGNTIYF	TGTGCCAGTAGTATATCTGCCTCTGGAAACACCATATATTTT
TRBV7-9	.	TRBJ2-7	.	CASSLSGTYEQYF	TGTGCCAGCAGCTTGAGCGGCACCTACGAGCAGTACTTC